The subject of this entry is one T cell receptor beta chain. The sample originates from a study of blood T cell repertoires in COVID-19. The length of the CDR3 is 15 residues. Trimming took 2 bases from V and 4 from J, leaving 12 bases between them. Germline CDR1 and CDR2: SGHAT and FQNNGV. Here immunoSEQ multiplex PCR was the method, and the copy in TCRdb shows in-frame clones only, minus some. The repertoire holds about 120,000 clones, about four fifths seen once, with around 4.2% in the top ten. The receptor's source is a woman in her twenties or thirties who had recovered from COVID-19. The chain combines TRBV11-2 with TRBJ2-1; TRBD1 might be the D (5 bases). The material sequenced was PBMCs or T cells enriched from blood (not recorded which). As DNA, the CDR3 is TGTGCCAGCAGCTTAACCCCCCAGGGTTACAATGAGCAGTTCTTC. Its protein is CASSLTPQGYNEQFF.